The 27 T cell receptor beta chains below come from one sample, sequenced in a study of blood T cell repertoires in COVID-19. Data came from immunoSEQ multiplex PCR; TCRdb stores just in-frame clones and leaves some out. The sample includes about 250,000 clones, 88% of them seen just once. The material sequenced was PBMCs or T cells enriched from blood (not recorded which). These receptors were taken from a woman aged 45-60 years who had recovered from COVID-19.

V gene TRBV2 combines with J gene TRBJ1-5; a possible D gene is TRBD1 (5 bases). With 8 bases removed from V and 2 bases from J, the gap between germline ends came to 10 bases. This CDR3 is 13 amino acids long. Germline-derived CDR1 and CDR2 are SNHLY and FYNNEI. In DNA form, the CDR3 reads TGTGCCAGCCGTCGGGGGGGCAATCAGCCCCAGCATTTT. Translated, it gives CASRRGGNQPQHF.

This rearrangement joins TRBV6-1 to TRBJ2-5; 8 bases are shared with TRBD2. Unmatched junction bases numbered 5, after V lost 3 bases and J lost 5 bases. CDR3 length: 14 residues. Per germline, CDR1 MNHNS and CDR2 SASEGT. CDR3 in amino acids: CASSDQSGGETQYF. The CDR3 coding sequence is TGTGCCAGCAGTGATCAGTCGGGGGGGGAGACCCAGTACTTC.

This rearrangement joins TRBV27 to TRBJ2-7; TRBD2 matches 13 bases. Trimming removed 2 bases from V and 3 bases from J; junction bases left unmatched: 13. CDR1 MNHEY and CDR2 SMNVEV come from the germline V gene (reference sequence). CDR3 size: 19 residues. Here the CDR3 DNA reads TGTGCCAGCAGTTTACGATCCCCGGGACTAGCGGGATCCTTCTACGAGCAGTACTTC. Amino acids: CASSLRSPGLAGSFYEQYF.

This CDR3 is CASSLGAGEGNQPQHF. For the CDR3, the DNA is TGTGCCAGCAGCTTAGGGGCCGGGGAGGGCAATCAGCCCCAGCATTTT. The V call is TRBV7-3, the J call TRBJ1-5; TRBD1 might be the D (5 bases). Trimming stripped 2 bases from V and 2 bases from J, with 13 bases between. CDR3 size: 16 residues. Per the germline V gene, CDR1 is SGHTA and CDR2 is FQGTGA.

V usage is TRBV28 and J usage is TRBJ2-2; 7 nucleotides align to TRBD2. V shed 3 bases, J shed 7 bases, and the junction held 5 bases outside the gene matches. Germline values: CDR1 MDHEN, CDR2 SYDVKM. CDR3 length equals 14 residues. CDR3: CASSFEGRVGELFF. CDR3 coding DNA: TGTGCCAGCAGTTTTGAGGGGAGGGTCGGGGAGCTGTTTTTT.

The V and J genes are TRBV4-3 and TRBJ2-6, with a tentative D call TRBD1 (6 bases). V was trimmed by 2 bases and J by 2 bases, leaving 10 bases between them. CDR3 length: 16 residues. Germline lookup yields CDR1 LGHNA and CDR2 YSLEER. The CDR3 coding sequence is TGCGCCAGCAGCCAATCGCCAGGGGCTGGGGCCAACGTCCTGACTTTC. It codes for CASSQSPGAGANVLTF.

The gene calls are TRBV7-9 and TRBJ2-2; the D gene is possibly TRBD2 (7 bases). CDR3 size: 16 residues. Germline V gene sequence: CDR1 SEHNR, CDR2 FQNEAQ (reference sequence). The V gene lost 5 bases and the J gene lost 1 base, with 14 bases spanning the gap. The CDR3, as DNA: TGTGCCAGCAGCGCCCCCGGGGGGCGGAACACCGGGGAGCTGTTTTTT. This encodes CASSAPGGRNTGELFF. Combining the CDR3 with reference TRBV7-9 and TRBJ2-2 gives the whole variable domain DTGVSQNPRHKITKRGQNVTFRCDPISEHNRLYWYRQTLGQGPEFLTYFQNEAQLEKSRLLSDRFSAERPKGSFSTLEIQRTEQGDSAMYLCASSAPGGRNTGELFFGEGSRLTVL.

As for this clone: The same CDR3 arises from other DNA sequences in this sample as well. The chain combines TRBV9 with TRBJ2-1; 9 bases map to TRBD2. The CDR3 is made up of 17 amino acids. The junction had 5 bases not matched to a gene; V was cut back by 0 bases and J by 1 base. CDR1 and CDR2 from the germline V gene are SGDLS and YYNGEE. As DNA, the CDR3 is TGTGCCAGCAGCGTAGAGGATAGCGGGAGATCCTACAATGAGCAGTTCTTC. Protein: CASSVEDSGRSYNEQFF.

The chain carries TRBV4-1 and TRBJ1-2; 11 bases line up with TRBD1. Germline loops: CDR1 MGHRA, CDR2 YSYEKL. V gave up 3 bases and J gave up 6 bases; unmatched junction bases: 3. There are 14 residues in the CDR3. The CDR3 loop is CASSQRTGGDGYTF. The DNA for the CDR3 is TGCGCCAGCAGCCAGAGGACAGGGGGCGATGGCTACACCTTC.

The J gene is TRBJ2-7, the V gene TRBV6-6; D call uncertain. The CDR3 extends over 14 amino acids. Between the trimmed V and J ends, which lost 0 bases and 1 base, there was a span of 7 bases. CDR1 is MNHNY, CDR2 SVGAGI, per germline (reference sequence). In DNA, the CDR3 is TGTGCCAGCAGTTACTCCTCGGTGTCCTACGAGCAGTACTTC. It yields the protein CASSYSSVSYEQYF.

The chain uses TRBV19 and TRBJ1-1; D gene unclear. From germline, CDR1 is LNHDA and CDR2 SQIVND (reference sequence). V lost 3 bases to trimming and J lost 0 bases, with 11 bases between them. There are 15 residues in the CDR3. DNA for the CDR3: TGTGCCAGTAGTATTTCCTCGGGGATGAACACTGAAGCTTTCTTT. Translated: CASSISSGMNTEAFF.

The CDR3 region is CASSPSSGDGNEQYF. CDR3 sequence (DNA): TGTGCCAGCAGCCCTTCTAGCGGGGACGGGAACGAGCAGTACTTC. This chain connects TRBV4-2 to TRBJ2-7; the match to TRBD2 covers 9 bases. The CDR3 length is 15 residues. The germline gives CDR1 LGHNA, CDR2 YNFKEQ. V was clipped by 4 bases and J by 5 bases; unmatched bases: 9.

This chain links TRBV6-5 with TRBJ2-1; 7 positions match TRBD2. Germline lookup yields CDR1 MNHEY and CDR2 SVGAGI. V dropped 2 bases and J dropped 5; count of bases not matched to a gene: 6. The CDR3 loop spans 15 amino acids. This chain's CDR3 is CASSYGGVGNNEQFF. CDR3 in DNA: TGTGCCAGCAGTTACGGGGGGGTTGGAAACAATGAGCAGTTCTTC.

The J gene is TRBJ2-7, the V gene TRBV5-1; 11 bases align to TRBD1. The junction had 3 bases not matched to a gene; V was cut back by 4 bases and J by 3 bases. Per the germline V gene, CDR1 is SGHRS and CDR2 is YFSETQ. The length of the CDR3 is 14 residues. The CDR3 sequence is CASSPGQGGYEQYF. The CDR3 region has the DNA TGCGCCAGCAGCCCGGGACAGGGGGGCTACGAGCAGTACTTC.

The chain carries TRBV5-1 and TRBJ2-1, with 7 bases identical to TRBD1. Losses at the gene ends were 0 bases for V and 7 bases for J; bases not matched to a gene: 10. Germline V gives CDR1 SGHRS, CDR2 YFSETQ. CDR3 length equals 16 residues. In DNA, the CDR3 is TGCGCCAGCAGCTTGGGGTACAGGGGTGGGATGAATGAGCAGTTCTTC. It codes for CASSLGYRGGMNEQFF.

The chain combines TRBV28 with TRBJ2-2; perhaps TRBD2 as D (5 bases). The CDR3 spans 15 residues. V dropped 5 bases and J dropped 4 bases, with 14 bases sitting between them. The germline V gene has CDR1 MDHEN and CDR2 SYDVKM. The CDR3 loop reads CASSQALAGTGELFF. Written as DNA, the CDR3 is TGTGCCAGCAGTCAAGCGCTAGCTGGCACCGGGGAGCTGTTTTTT.

This clone was recorded a few times. V and J are TRBV28 and TRBJ1-5; D uncertain. Germline-derived CDR1 and CDR2 are MDHEN and SYDVKM. The CDR3 covers 13 residues. Between the trimmed V and J ends, which lost 7 bases and 7 bases, there was a span of 14 bases. The CDR3 nucleotides read TGTGCCAGCACTATAGTGGGAGACCAGCCCCAGCATTTT. Translation gives CASTIVGDQPQHF. The full variable domain, rest sourced from reference TRBV28 and TRBJ1-5, is DVKVTQSSRYLVKRTGEKVFLECVQDMDHENMFWYRQDPGLGLRLIYFSYDVKMKEKGDIPEGYSVSREKKERFSLILESASTNQTSMYLCASTIVGDQPQHFGDGTRLSIL.

The count of this clone is one. The chain recombines TRBV28 with TRBJ1-1; no definite D call. This CDR3 is 12 amino acids long. Germline CDR1 is MDHEN and CDR2 is SYDVKM. V was pared by 6 bases and J by 10 bases, with 15 bases between. For the CDR3, the DNA is TGTGCCAGCAGACTAGGGTCCTTCGGAGCTTTCTTT. Translating it yields CASRLGSFGAFF.

A few counts support this clone. The genes are TRBV5-8 and TRBJ1-1; D might be TRBD1 (5 bases). In germline, CDR1 is SGHTS, CDR2 YDEGEE. V was clipped by 3 bases and J by 4 bases, with 13 bases between them. The CDR3 covers 14 residues. This chain's CDR3 is CASSSIRTPTEAFF. The CDR3 region has the DNA TGTGCCAGCAGCTCAATACGGACACCCACTGAAGCTTTCTTT.

This rearrangement joins TRBV30 to TRBJ1-4; D call uncertain. Between the trimmed V and J ends, which lost 4 bases and 4 bases, there was a span of 4 bases. There are 11 residues in the CDR3. From germline, CDR1 is GTSNPN and CDR2 SVGIG (reference sequence). CDR3 sequence reads: CAWNYNEKLFF. The CDR3 nucleotides read TGTGCCTGGAACTATAATGAAAAACTGTTTTTT.

The rearrangement links TRBV28 to TRBJ2-7; tentative D call: TRBD2 (6 bases). Per germline, CDR1 MDHEN and CDR2 SYDVKM. V dropped 7 bases and J dropped 0 bases, with 13 bases sitting between them. The CDR3 has 14 amino acids. CDR3 region: CASTMGLPSYEQYF. DNA of the CDR3: TGTGCCAGCACCATGGGACTGCCCTCCTACGAGCAGTACTTC.

The chain has TRBV28 and TRBJ1-3, with TRBD1 matching over 9 bases. The CDR3 is 14 amino acids. Trimming removed 6 bases from V and 3 bases from J; junction bases left unmatched: 3. The germline V gene encodes CDR1 MDHEN and CDR2 SYDVKM. CDR3 DNA sequence: TGTGCCAGCAGCGGGACAGGGAATGGAAACACCATATATTTT. Translating gives CASSGTGNGNTIYF.

The V gene is TRBV28, the J gene TRBJ1-1, with D tentatively TRBD1 (5 bases). V was shortened by 3 bases and J by 2 bases, with 13 bases between the two germline ends. The CDR3 is 15 amino acids. CDR1 is MDHEN, CDR2 SYDVKM, per germline. CDR3 DNA: TGTGCCAGCAGTTTCTTTGGTAGGGGAAACACTGAAGCTTTCTTT. Protein sequence: CASSFFGRGNTEAFF.

This chain connects TRBV3-1 (or the pseudogene TRBV3-2) to TRBJ2-1, with D perhaps TRBD2 (6 bases). V was shortened by 1 base and J by 8 bases, with 12 bases between the two germline ends. Germline V gene data show CDR1 as LGHDT and CDR2 as YNNKEL (reference sequence). This CDR3 spans 14 amino acids. CDR3 loop: CASSQGKRVDEQFF. The CDR3 coding sequence is TGTGCCAGCAGCCAAGGGAAGCGGGTCGATGAGCAGTTCTTC.

The CDR3: CASSARTSGHTTNEKLFF. The CDR3 nucleotides read TGTGCCAGCAGCGCCCGGACTTCTGGCCATACAACTAATGAAAAACTGTTTTTT. The chain employs TRBV11-2 and TRBJ1-4; D is unresolved. Germline V gives CDR1 SGHAT, CDR2 FQNNGV. The CDR3 runs 18 residues. V was cut by 5 bases and J by 0 bases, with 19 bases left in between.

The chain uses TRBV27 and TRBJ2-6; TRBD2 aligns across 7 bases. J lost 0 bases, V lost 1 base, and 9 bases had no gene match. Germline V gives CDR1 MNHEY, CDR2 SMNVEV (reference sequence). The CDR3 is made up of 19 amino acids. CDR3 DNA sequence: TGTGCCAGCAGTTTATTTTCGGGGGGACCAGGCTCTGGGGCCAACGTCCTGACTTTC. Amino acids: CASSLFSGGPGSGANVLTF.

The chain links TRBV5-1 to TRBJ1-1, with 12 nucleotides matching TRBD1. J gave up 11 bases and V 3 bases, and 14 bases lay outside the gene matches. Looked up from germline, CDR1 is SGHRS and CDR2 is YFSETQ. The CDR3 spans 16 residues. CDR3 region: CASSWGQGARGFRAFF. In nucleotides, the CDR3 is TGCGCCAGCAGCTGGGGACAGGGGGCGCGAGGGTTTAGGGCTTTCTTT.